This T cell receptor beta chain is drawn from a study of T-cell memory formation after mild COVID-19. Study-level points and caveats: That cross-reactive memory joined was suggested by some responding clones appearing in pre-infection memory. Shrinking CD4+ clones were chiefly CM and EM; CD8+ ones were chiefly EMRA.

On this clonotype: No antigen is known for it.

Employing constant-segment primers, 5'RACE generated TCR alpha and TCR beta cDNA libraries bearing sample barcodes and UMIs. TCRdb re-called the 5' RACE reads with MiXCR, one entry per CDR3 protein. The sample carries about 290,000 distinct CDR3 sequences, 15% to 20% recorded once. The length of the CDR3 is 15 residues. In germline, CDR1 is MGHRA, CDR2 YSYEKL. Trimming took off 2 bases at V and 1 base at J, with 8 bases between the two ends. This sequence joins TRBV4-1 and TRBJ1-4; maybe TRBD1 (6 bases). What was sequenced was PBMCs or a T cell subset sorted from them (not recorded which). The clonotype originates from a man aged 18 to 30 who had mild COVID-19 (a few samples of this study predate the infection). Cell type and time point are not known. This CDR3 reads CASSQNRVTNEKLFF. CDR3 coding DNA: TGCGCCAGCAGCCAAAACAGGGTAACTAATGAAAAACTGTTTTTT.